The clone carrying this T cell receptor (beta chain) showed up many times. TCR beta CDR3 regions were amplified from RNA transcripts. The HTBI primer set served for first-round RT-PCR of the TCR CDR3. TCRdb re-called the multiplex PCR reads with MiXCR, one entry per CDR3 protein. The profile shows 500,000 to 800,000 distinct CDR3 sequences, 13% to 15% of them singletons. CDR3 size: 15 residues. Germline V gives CDR1 MNHEY, CDR2 SVGEGT. V shed 5 bases and J 5 bases; nucleotides not matched to a gene: 3. These data come from a study of T cells in Graves' hyperthyroidism and ophthalmopathy. The chain links TRBV6-2 or TRBV6-3 to TRBJ2-3, with TRBD2 identical over 14 bases. Specimen: blood. This receptor was identified in a woman in her 50s with Graves' ophthalmopathy. The CDR3 region has the DNA TGTGCCAGCAGTGGGACTAGCGGGAGTGGAGATACGCAGTATTTT. The encoded protein is CASSGTSGSGDTQYF.